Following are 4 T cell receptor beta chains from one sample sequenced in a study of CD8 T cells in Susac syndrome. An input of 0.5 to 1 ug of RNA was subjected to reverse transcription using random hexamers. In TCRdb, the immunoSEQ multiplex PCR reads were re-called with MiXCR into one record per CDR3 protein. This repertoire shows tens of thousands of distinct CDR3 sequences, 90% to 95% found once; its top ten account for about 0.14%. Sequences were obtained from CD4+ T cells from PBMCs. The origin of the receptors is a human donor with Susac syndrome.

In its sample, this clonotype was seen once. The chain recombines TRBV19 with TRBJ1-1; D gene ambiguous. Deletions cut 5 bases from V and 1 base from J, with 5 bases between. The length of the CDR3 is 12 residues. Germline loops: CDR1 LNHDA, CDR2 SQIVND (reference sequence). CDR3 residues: CASSVENTEAFF. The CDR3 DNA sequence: TGTGCCAGTAGTGTCGAGAACACTGAAGCTTTCTTT.

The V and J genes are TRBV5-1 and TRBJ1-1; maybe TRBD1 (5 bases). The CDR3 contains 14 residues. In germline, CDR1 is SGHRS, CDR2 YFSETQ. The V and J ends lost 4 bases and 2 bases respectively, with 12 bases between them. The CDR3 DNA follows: TGCGCCAGCAGCCCAACCGGACACAACACTGAAGCTTTCTTT. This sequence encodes CASSPTGHNTEAFF.

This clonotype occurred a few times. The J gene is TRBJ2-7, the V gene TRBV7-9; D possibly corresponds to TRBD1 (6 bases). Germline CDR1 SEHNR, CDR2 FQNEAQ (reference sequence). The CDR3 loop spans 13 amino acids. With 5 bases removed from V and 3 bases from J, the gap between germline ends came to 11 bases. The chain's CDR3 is CASSPGQLYEQYF. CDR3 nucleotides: TGTGCCAGCAGCCCTGGACAGCTCTACGAGCAGTACTTC.

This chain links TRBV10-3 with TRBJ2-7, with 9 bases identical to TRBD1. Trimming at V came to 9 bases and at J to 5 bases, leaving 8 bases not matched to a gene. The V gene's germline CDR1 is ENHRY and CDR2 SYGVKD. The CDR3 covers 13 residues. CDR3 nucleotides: TGTGCCATTACCGGGACAGGGCGCAACGAGCAGTACTTC. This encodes CAITGTGRNEQYF.